This TCR beta chain is from a study of graft-versus-host responses after intestinal transplantation. The CDR3 sequence is 12 residues long. The germline gives CDR1 GTSNPN, CDR2 SVGIG (reference sequence). Trimming shortened V by 5 bases and J by 5 bases, and 9 bases separated the two germline ends. The repertoire was sequenced with immunoSEQ multiplex PCR; TCRdb's copy has only in-frame clones and lacks some. The table has tens of thousands of clones, 85% to 95% seen once. Of note for this clone: Its antigen is still unknown.

Points from the study as a whole: GvH clones appeared in recipient marrow, some first in ileum or blood.

V gene TRBV30 combines with J gene TRBJ1-4; D is uncertain. This clonotype was obtained from a human donor who received an intestinal transplant. This sample comprised unstimulated CD8+ T cells sorted from spleen or lymph node cells, obtained before intestinal transplant. The CDR3 region has the DNA TGTGCCTGGGGGCGGAGGAATGAAAAACTGTTTTTT. Protein product: CAWGRRNEKLFF.